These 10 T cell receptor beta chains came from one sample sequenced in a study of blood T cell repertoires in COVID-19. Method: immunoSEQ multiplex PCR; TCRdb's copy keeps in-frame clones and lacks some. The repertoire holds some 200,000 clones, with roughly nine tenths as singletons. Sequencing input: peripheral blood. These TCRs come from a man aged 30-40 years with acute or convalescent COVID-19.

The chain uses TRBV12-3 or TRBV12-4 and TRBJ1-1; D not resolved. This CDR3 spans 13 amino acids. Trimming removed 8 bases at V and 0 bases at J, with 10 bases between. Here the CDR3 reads CASRTTVNTEAFF. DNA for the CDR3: TGTGCCAGCCGCACCACAGTGAACACTGAAGCTTTCTTT.

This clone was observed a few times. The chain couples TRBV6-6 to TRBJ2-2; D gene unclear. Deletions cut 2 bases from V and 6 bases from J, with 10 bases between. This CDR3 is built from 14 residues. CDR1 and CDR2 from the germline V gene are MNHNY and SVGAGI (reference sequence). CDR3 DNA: TGTGCCAGCAGTTACGAGGTTTCGTCCGGGGAGCTGTTTTTT. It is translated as CASSYEVSSGELFF.

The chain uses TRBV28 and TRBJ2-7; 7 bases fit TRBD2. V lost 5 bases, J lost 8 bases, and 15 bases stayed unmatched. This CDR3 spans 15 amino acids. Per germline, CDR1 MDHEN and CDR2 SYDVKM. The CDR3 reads CASSVLSGPAGQQYF. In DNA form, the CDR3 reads TGTGCCAGCAGTGTCCTTAGCGGGCCTGCCGGACAGCAGTACTTC.

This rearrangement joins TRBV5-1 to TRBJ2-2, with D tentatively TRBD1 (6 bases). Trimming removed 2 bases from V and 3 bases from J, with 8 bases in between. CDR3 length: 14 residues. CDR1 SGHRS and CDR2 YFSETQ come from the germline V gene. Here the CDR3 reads CASSFTGHTGELFF. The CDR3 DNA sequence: TGCGCCAGCAGCTTTACAGGGCACACCGGGGAGCTGTTTTTT. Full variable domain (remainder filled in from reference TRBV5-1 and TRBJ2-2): KAGVTQTPRYLIKTRGQQVTLSCSPISGHRSVSWYQQTPGQGLQFLFEYFSETQRNKGNFPGRFSGRQFSNSRSEMNVSTLELGDSALYLCASSFTGHTGELFFGEGSRLTVL.

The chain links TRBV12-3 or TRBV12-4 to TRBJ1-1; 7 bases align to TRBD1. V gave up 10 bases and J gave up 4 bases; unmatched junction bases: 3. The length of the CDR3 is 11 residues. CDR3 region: CATQGGTEAFF. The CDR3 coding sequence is TGTGCCACCCAGGGGGGCACTGAAGCTTTCTTT.

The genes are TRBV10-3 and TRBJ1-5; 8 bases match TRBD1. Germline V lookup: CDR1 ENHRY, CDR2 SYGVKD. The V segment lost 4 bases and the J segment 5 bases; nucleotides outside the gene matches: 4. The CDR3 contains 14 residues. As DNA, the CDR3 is TGTGCCATCAGTGCCGGACAGGGAGATCAGCCCCAGCATTTT. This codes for CAISAGQGDQPQHF.

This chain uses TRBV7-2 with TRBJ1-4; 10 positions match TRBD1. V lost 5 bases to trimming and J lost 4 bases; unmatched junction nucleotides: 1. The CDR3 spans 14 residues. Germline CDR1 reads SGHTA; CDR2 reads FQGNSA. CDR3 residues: CASSRDRGNEKLFF. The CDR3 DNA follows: TGTGCCAGCAGCCGGGACAGGGGTAATGAAAAACTGTTTTTT.

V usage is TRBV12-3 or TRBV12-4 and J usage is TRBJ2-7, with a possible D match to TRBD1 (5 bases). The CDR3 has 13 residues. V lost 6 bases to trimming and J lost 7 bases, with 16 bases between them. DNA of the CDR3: TGTGCCAGCAGCCAAAAACAGGCAGGTGAGCAGTACTTC. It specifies CASSQKQAGEQYF.

CDR3 sequence reads: CASSVAGQGANYGYTF. The CDR3 DNA sequence: TGTGCCAGCAGCGTTGCGGGACAGGGGGCTAACTATGGCTACACCTTC. V and J are TRBV5-5 and TRBJ1-2; TRBD1 matches at 11 bases. The CDR3 totals 16 residues. Germline CDR1 SGHKS, CDR2 YYEKEE (reference sequence). V was pared by 4 bases and J by 0 bases, with 5 bases of the junction left unmatched.

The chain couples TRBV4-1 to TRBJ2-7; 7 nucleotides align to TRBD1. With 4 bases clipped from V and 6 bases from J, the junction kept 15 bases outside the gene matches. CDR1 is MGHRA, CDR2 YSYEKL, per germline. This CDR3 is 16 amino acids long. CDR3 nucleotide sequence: TGCGCCAGCAGCCCGAACCGGGACAGAGTATACGTCGAGCAGTACTTC. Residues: CASSPNRDRVYVEQYF.